The clone carrying this T cell receptor (beta chain) occurred once. Antigen specificity is unknown. In the PCR, 60 Vbeta and 13 Jbeta primers were used. Profiling relied on immunoSEQ multiplex PCR, and the TCRdb table lists in-frame clones only, not all of them. The table has some 150,000 clones, approximately 84% seen once. The source of the sample is a study of cytomegalovirus exposure and HLA in healthy donors. Study results and caveats: Some TCR beta chains (164 of them) were listed as cytomegalovirus-associated.

The germline V gene has CDR1 KGHSH and CDR2 LQKENI. The CDR3 is 17 amino acids. V lost 3 bases to trimming and J lost 3 bases; unmatched junction nucleotides: 13. The sample was PBMCs. The receptor was isolated from a woman between 40 and 55 years old in good health and CMV-seronegative. The chain has TRBV18 and TRBJ2-7; 8 nucleotides agree with TRBD2. The CDR3: CASSPNAPRTSFYEQYF. CDR3 nucleotides: TGTGCCAGCTCACCCAACGCCCCCCGGACTAGCTTCTACGAGCAGTACTTC.